This TCR beta chain was observed in a study of OX40 agonist ivuxolimab in advanced cancers. Study at large: Patients were dosed with the agonistic anti-OX40 (CD134) antibody ivuxolimab. The patients received ivuxolimab by intravenous route every 2 weeks at 0.01 to 10 mg/kg. A mean age of roughly 66 years, range roughly 23 to 85, was recorded, and over 65% were male.

In germline, CDR1 is MNHNS, CDR2 SASEGT. This CDR3 region has 15 residues. As regards this clone: Its antigen is not known. The junction does not match germline at one end; this may be a read error.

Regarding the study as a whole: Averaged across samples, CD8+ T cells carried more expanded clones than CD4+ did.

Sequencing used immunoSEQ multiplex PCR; TCRdb keeps in-frame clones, though not all of them. This table has 80,000 to 95,000 clones, roughly nine tenths appearing once. The specimen comprised CD4+ or CD8+ T cells sorted from blood, sampled in a trial of the OX40 agonist ivuxolimab. This rearrangement joins TRBV6-1 to TRBJ1-6, with 7 bases lining up with TRBD1. This receptor was identified in an adult with an advanced solid tumor such as melanoma, head and neck, liver or kidney cancer. CDR3 DNA: TGTGCCAGCAGAGAAGACAGGGCCCAGAATTCACCCCTCCACTTT. Its translation is CASREDRAQNSPLHF.